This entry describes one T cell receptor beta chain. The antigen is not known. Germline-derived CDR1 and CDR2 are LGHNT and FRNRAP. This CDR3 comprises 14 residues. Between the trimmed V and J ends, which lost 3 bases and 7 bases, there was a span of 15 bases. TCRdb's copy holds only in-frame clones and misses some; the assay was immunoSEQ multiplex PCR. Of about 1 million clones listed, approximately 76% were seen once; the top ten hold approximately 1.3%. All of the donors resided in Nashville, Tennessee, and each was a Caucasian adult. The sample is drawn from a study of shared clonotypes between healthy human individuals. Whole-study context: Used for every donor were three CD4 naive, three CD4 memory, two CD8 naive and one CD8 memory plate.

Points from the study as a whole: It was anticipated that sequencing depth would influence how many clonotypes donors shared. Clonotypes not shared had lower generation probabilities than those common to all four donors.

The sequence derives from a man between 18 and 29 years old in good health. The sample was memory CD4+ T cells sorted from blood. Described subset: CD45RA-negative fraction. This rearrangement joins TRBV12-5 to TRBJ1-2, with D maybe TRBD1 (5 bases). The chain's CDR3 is CASGFWGFHSGYTF. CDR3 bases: TGTGCTAGTGGTTTCTGGGGGTTTCACAGTGGCTACACCTTC.